This T cell receptor beta chain is from a study of blood T cell repertoires in COVID-19. Whole-study context: From the United States, Italy and Spain came samples of acute and convalescent COVID-19. PBMCs, B-cell-depleted T cells, or T cells were the source of the cDNA or gDNA that made up the material.

Seattle cases were enrolled at active infection and followed longitudinally. Profiling relied on immunoSEQ multiplex PCR, and the TCRdb table lists in-frame clones only, not all of them. Of roughly 150,000 clones listed, approximately 91% were seen once; the top ten hold about 5%. The trim removed 4 bases at V and 2 bases at J, leaving 7 bases unmatched. The CDR3 runs 16 residues. The germline CDR1 and CDR2 sequences are KGHDR and SFDVKD. This clone appeared a few times. This clonotype was sampled from a young man with COVID-19, enrolled during active disease. The sequencing sample was made of peripheral blood. V usage is TRBV24-1 and J usage is TRBJ2-1, with 7 bases that match TRBD1. CDR3 coding DNA: TGTGCCACCAGTGACCACAGGGGATTCACCTACAATGAGCAGTTCTTC. Its translation: CATSDHRGFTYNEQFF.